This T cell receptor (beta chain) was documented in a study of cytomegalovirus exposure and HLA in healthy donors (dated by TCRdb to the late 2010s). With regard to the full study: An earlier analysis of approximately 590 of the donors reported about 250 Gb of sequence data and 100 million to 140 million unique TCR beta sequences from 150 million to 200 million T cells. About 310 gigabases of sequencing data and tens of millions of unique TCR sequences were included in an early release covering several hundred HLA-typed donors. The genetic ancestry cluster associated with self-reported Caucasian donors included over 80% of the approximately 400 genotyped donors. The study aimed to test whether signatures of past pathogen exposure could be identified by cataloging public T cell receptors. The study profiled the T cell repertoires of under 850 subjects by immunosequencing and related them to cytomegalovirus serostatus. In addition to the first cohort of about 650 subjects, a separate validation cohort of approximately 130 different subjects was used. High-throughput TCR immunosequencing, statistical association of individual TCRs with disease status, and machine learning were combined to predict cytomegalovirus infection status. A later analysis re-examined previously published TCR beta repertoires from over 500 donors and added high-resolution HLA genotyping to investigate patterns of TCR occurrence. In the later analysis, no new phenotypic data were used to find candidate immune exposures; instead, reliance was placed on TCR beta sequences and their occurrence across donors. To decide whether each TCR beta V gene segment behaved as functional or pseudogenic, an earlier analysis of some 580 of the donors relied on high-throughput TCR beta sequencing. Donor age, sex, ethnicity and CMV serostatus were compiled alongside the repertoire data. A later genetic analysis used genome-wide SNP genotypes for about three fifths of the 666 donors, treating that subset as a discovery cohort. Every repertoire in the discovery cohort had been generated on one and the same sequencing platform. Class I and class II HLA loci were covered by the typing at four-digit resolution. The number of donors typed differed by locus, with roughly 629-640 for A, B, C, DRB1 and DQB1, around 560 for DQA1, some 570 for DPA1, and around 460 for DPB1. Roughly five DR-DQ haplotypes were treated as single units for association and clustering because of strong linkage in the cohort. Among roughly 400 genotyped donors of the cohort, an average of approximately 250,000 unique TCR beta nucleotide sequences were sequenced per donor, 15% to 20% of them non-productive. Summary of the overall study and its limitations: Correlated functional status among segregating V segments might reflect linkage disequilibrium, but an unknown experimental factor could not be ruled out. The authors suggested that the approach could potentially be generalized to other disease states and immunological phenotypes. The classifier was reported to diagnose cytomegalovirus status with high specificity and sensitivity in both the original and validation cohorts. Across donors, most TCR sequences were observed very rarely, whereas some public TCRs were present in many individuals. Because some donors lacked HLA typing at each locus, the association tests relied only on the typed subset. The cohort was sequenced for TCR beta chains only, and without alpha or paired-chain data the features that could be detected were limited. A group of highly shared sequence variants was considered likely to be a technical artifact of the sequencing pipeline. For the cohort, immune exposure information was limited to CMV serostatus. In an earlier analysis of some 640 of the donors, most TCR beta V segments were observed in productive rearrangements about 87% or about 30% of the time, broadly matching IMGT annotations. V-gene and J-gene trimming of TCR beta chains was associated with a missense DCLRE1C variant in a later genetic analysis, and the association was replicated in an independent cohort. Because counts were too low, about 18 rarely observed V segments, including chromosome 9 orphons, were left out of the earlier analysis of some 640 of the donors. A later analysis reported that several top co-occurrence clusters appeared linked to parvovirus B19, influenza, CMV and Epstein-Barr virus. Assigning TCR associations to individual alleles was difficult when HLA alleles, especially DR and DQ, strongly co-occurred. Three of the identified cytomegalovirus-associated TCR beta chains were confirmed in vitro to be specific for cytomegalovirus antigens. Sequencing depth was assumed to be roughly uniform across donors in the presence/absence analyses, though that assumption may not hold. In a later genetic analysis, fewer N-insertions in productive TCRs were reported among donors in an Asian-associated ancestry cluster than the roughly 700-donor mean. The study gave a list of around 170 TCR beta chains associated with cytomegalovirus. In a later analysis, 15,000 to 20,000 TCR beta sequences were associated with specific HLA alleles at a false discovery rate of 0.05. In a later analysis, HLA-associated TCR beta chains showed more clonal expansion and lower generation probabilities than non-associated chains that were equally common. Some IMGT-functional V segments, including TRBV6-2 and TRBV6-3, could not be distinguished by the 87-base-pair reads and were therefore excluded. Most CMV-associated TCR beta chains appeared to be HLA-restricted in a later analysis, and the HLA associations seemed to be driven largely by CMV exposure. In a later analysis, the rate of TCR association differed among HLA loci, with DRB1 alleles having the most associated TCRs and HLA-C alleles having the fewest. A further reported finding was that TCR beta sequences accurately predicted the HLA-A and HLA-B alleles for most subjects in the first cohort.

Note on this clone: The specificity of this receptor is unknown. No base quality information exists; no much larger clone differs at one position.

In total, 666 healthy bone marrow donors made up the cohort. At the time of sampling, every cohort member was nominally healthy, though immune exposures that went unrecorded were likely present. The donor tested CMV seronegative and was one of the 352 seronegative cohort members. Every donor gave a peripheral blood sample, and the peripheral blood mononuclear cells from that sample were used for TCR beta sequencing. The Qiagen DNeasy Blood Extraction Kit was used to extract genomic DNA from the blood cell samples. Libraries came from the immunoSEQ multiplex PCR assay. For the multiplex PCR, a mixture combining 60 forward primers for TCR Vbeta segments and 13 reverse primers for TCR Jbeta segments was used. Amplification of the CDR3 region of rearranged TCR beta genes was performed with a multiplex PCR assay on genomic DNA. Amplified TCR beta libraries were sequenced as 87-base-pair reads on the Illumina HiSeq System. On the authors' methods: In a later analysis, some 80 million unique TCR beta chains were counted across the approximately 640 repertoires, and about 10 million of these chains were shared by at least two donors. A nearest-neighbor algorithm error-corrected the raw reads and collapsed the reads into unique sequences, merging closely related sequences to remove PCR and sequencing errors. Alignment of CDR3 sequences to IMGT reference sequences was used to assign V, D and J gene segments. Each retained sequence needed at least a six-nucleotide match to both a V gene segment and a J gene segment. A rearrangement was called productive if the CDR3 had no stop codons and remained in frame with V and J, and every other rearrangement was called non-productive. CDR3 was defined by IMGT convention, running from the second conserved V-encoded cysteine to the conserved J-encoded phenylalanine. Sequences without an unambiguous match to a single V gene segment were excluded from the earlier analysis of about 600 of the donors. In an earlier analysis of a few hundred of the donors, V segments were called functional above 56.7% productive rearrangements and were called segregating when the between-donor standard deviation exceeded 5%. To diagnose cytomegalovirus status from the catalog of TCR beta chain sequences, a statistical classification framework was built. In a later analysis, TCR nucleotide sequences were compared against IMGT/GENE-DB human TR gene sequences so that V and J genes could be assigned. Using the TCRdist pipeline, a later analysis assigned CDR3 sequences along with most-parsimonious VDJ recombination scenarios. In a later analysis, each TCR beta chain was defined by its CDR3 amino acid sequence together with its V-gene family, and reads lacking a unique V-gene family were excluded. To address suspected cross-contamination and a sequencing artifact, a later analysis removed some 620 highly shared, low-generation-probability nucleotide sequences. In a later analysis, a clonal expansion index was calculated for each public chain from normalized within-repertoire ranks of inferred template counts. In a later analysis, generation probabilities were computed using a VDJ recombination model fitted to out-of-frame rearrangements, and the results were checked against IGoR. A later analysis scored TCR-TCR, TCR-HLA and TCR-CMV co-occurrence with hypergeometric tests, applying a repertoire-size bias correction to TCR pairs. To estimate false discovery rates, a later analysis permuted the HLA or CMV assignments 20 times. In a later analysis, co-occurring TCRs were grouped with DBSCAN, and TCRdist sequence similarity was added when clustering was performed within HLA-allele-positive subsets. Repertoires with fewer than 30,000 or more than 120,000 public chains, plus five repertoires with anomalous nucleotide sharing, were excluded from co-occurrence clustering. Held by TCRdb, this immuneACCESS table contains in-frame sequences only and omits some clones. Under half of the omission traces to an unresolved V gene where checked; the cause of the rest is unknown. V, J and clone size reflect that table, while D and trimming were determined from the DNA. This sample lists about 93,000 clones; around 77% were detected once. Of the sample, under 8.5% falls within the top ten clones.

The germline ends are 7 bases apart after V is trimmed by 3 bases and J by 6 bases. CDR1 and CDR2 were assigned from the germline V gene as SNHLY and FYNNEI. The cysteine opens and the phenylalanine closes a CDR3 of 12 amino acids. The read is trimmed to its CDR3 DNA, 36 bases read in frame from base 1. The V and J segments used are TRBV2 and TRBJ2-3; a confident D gene designation cannot be given. The source is a man aged 30 to 45 in good health and CMV-seronegative. Sequencing was done on a sample of PBMCs. The CDR3 amino acid sequence is: CASSDPPDTQYF. The bases read TGTGCCAGCAGTGATCCTCCTGATACGCAGTATTTT.